This TCR beta chain was identified during a study of blood T cells in healthy people across ages. The CDR3 length is 19 residues. Germline-derived CDR1 and CDR2 are LNHDA and SQIVND (reference sequence). After removal of 8 bases from V and 1 base from J, the junction contained 17 bases not matched to a gene. With a J-beta primer mix and a sample-barcoded 5' primer, a second PCR ran about 6 to 11 cycles. Each CDR3 protein gets one entry after TCRdb re-called the 5' RACE reads with MiXCR. In the table there are fewer than 600,000 distinct CDR3 sequences, around 27% of which are singletons. Separately, the same data were catalogued under a study of T cells of mothers and their children.

V usage is TRBV19 and J usage is TRBJ1-5; TRBD1 matches at 10 bases. This sequence originates from a boy aged 2 to 9 in good health. Sequenced input: blood. CDR3 bases: TGTGCCAGTCGAGAATTGGGACAGGGGAGGCTTTGGAGCAATCAGCCCCAGCATTTT. It yields the protein CASRELGQGRLWSNQPQHF.